One T cell receptor beta chain is described in this entry. Its specificity is not known. Assay used: immunoSEQ multiplex PCR; TCRdb lists only in-frame clones, some missing. The top ten hold roughly 2.4% of the sample, which has 55,000 to 90,000 clones, roughly 88% seen once. This record comes from a study of OX40 agonist ivuxolimab in advanced cancers. Across the whole study: Patients were treated with intravenous ivuxolimab, dosed at 0.01 to 10 mg/kg and infused every 2 weeks.

Germline lookup yields CDR1 MDHEN and CDR2 SYDVKM. The CDR3 consists of 15 residues. The V end lost 5 bases, the J end lost 5 bases, and 18 bases lay between the germline ends. Study-level points and caveats: Doses of 0.1 to 3.0 mg/kg were accompanied by clonal expansion of CD4+ and CD8+ blood T cells by week 6. Which antigen the expanded peripheral T cells recognized is unknown. Low normalized clonal expansion also occurred in some nonresponding patients.

The source material was CD4+ or CD8+ T cells sorted from blood, sampled in a trial of the OX40 agonist ivuxolimab. The receptor's source is an adult with an advanced solid tumor such as melanoma, head and neck, liver or kidney cancer. The V call is TRBV28, the J call TRBJ2-5; D tentatively reads TRBD1 or TRBD2 (5 bases each). CDR3: CASSPGRGTGETQYF. In DNA form, the CDR3 reads TGTGCCAGCAGTCCGGGGCGCGGAACGGGGGAGACCCAGTACTTC. The whole variable domain, filled in from reference TRBV28 and TRBJ2-5, reads DVKVTQSSRYLVKRTGEKVFLECVQDMDHENMFWYRQDPGLGLRLIYFSYDVKMKEKGDIPEGYSVSREKKERFSLILESASTNQTSMYLCASSPGRGTGETQYFGPGTRLLVL.